This record looks at one TCR beta chain sequence and its context. The antigen it binds to is not known. Base-call qualities are not available, and no considerably larger clone is one nucleotide away. Taken from cysteine to phenylalanine, the CDR3 has 12 residues. Here the CDR3 DNA is all that survives: 36 bases in frame from base 1. Based on the germline V gene, the CDR1 and CDR2 sequences are SQVTM and ANQGSEA. Clipping removes 3 bases from V and 8 bases from J, with 3 as the unmatched junction base count. This entry comes from a study of shared clonotypes between healthy human individuals (dated by TCRdb to about 2020). For the wider study: The cohort included a few men and two women between 18 and 49 years of age. Leukapheresis yielded between about 0.85 and 10 billion PBMCs per donor. To increase sequencing depth and limit assay-specific biases, different laboratories used diverse techniques to prepare libraries and sequence TCR repertoires. To estimate repertoire size and how much clonotypes are shared between individuals, the study performed deep sequencing of blood TCR repertoires from roughly five healthy adults.

What the authors observed across the whole study: Sampling was restricted to blood, and TCR repertoires in tissues likely differ from the TCR repertoires found in blood. Pairwise subsampling indicated that sequencing depth was expected to affect the degree of clonotype sharing among donors. Because the study included only a small number of donors, the genetic and exposure-history diversity represented was limited.

Donors were healthy HIV-negative adults with no recently reported acute infections or vaccinations. Every donor was a Caucasian adult living in Nashville, Tennessee, USA. In the unsorted samples, 85 million to 100 million PBMCs were counted, and genomic DNA was extracted using the QIAamp DNA Blood Mini kit. After blood collection by leukapheresis, PBMCs were isolated using Ficoll-Histopaque density gradient centrifugation and then cryopreserved in the vapor phase of liquid nitrogen. TCR CDR3 regions were amplified from genomic DNA by multiplex PCR using the deep immunoSEQ assay. Extracted genomic DNA from each cell subset was distributed evenly across all wells of several immunoSEQ 96-well plates, and each plate was treated as a replicate. For unsorted PBMC, 250 to 300 ng of genomic DNA, equivalent to roughly 30,000 T cell genomes, went into each replicate PCR. Ten immunoSEQ deep assay plates were used to sequence unsorted PBMC genomic DNA. The purified libraries were quantified using a Qubit 3.0 fluorometer, sized with a Bioanalyzer 2100, and then quantified again using the KAPA Library Quantification kit. Every immunoSEQ 96-well plate was sequenced on a separate single-read 150-cycle Illumina NextSeq 550 flow cell. Turning to the authors' computational methods: Because only junctional sequences without quality scores were contained in the immunoSEQ output, filtering matching that applied to full-length reads could not be performed. Sequences were annotated with PyIR, a Python wrapper for IgBLAST v1.9, using IMGT germline references to assign V/J genes and CDR3. Reads were removed for weak V/J assignments (E-value above 1e-6), missing CDR3, stop codons, out-of-frame junctions, or ambiguous translated residues. A V3J clonotype was defined by an identical inferred V gene, J gene, and CDR3 amino acid sequence. The percentage overlap between two repertoires was calculated by dividing the number of shared unique clonotypes by the size of the smaller repertoire. Repertoire richness was assessed with RTK rarefaction, the Chao1 estimator, and Recon v2.1 estimates of unobserved clonotypes. This immuneACCESS table, as held by TCRdb, lists in-frame sequences with V and J called but not all clones. Of the missing ones, under half trace to an unresolved V gene in checked studies; the others have no known cause. V, J and clone size are taken as reported in that table, and D and trimming were inferred from the DNA itself. The sample table lists about 460,000 clones, roughly three quarters of them with a count of one. Together, the top ten hold around 12% of the sample.

The chain is encoded by TRBV29-1 joined to TRBJ2-1; 8 of the junction bases match TRBD1. This sequence originates from a woman aged 35 to 49 in good health. Some clones in this sample may be carry-over from other donors' samples. The sample taken for sequencing was PBMCs. The CDR3 region: CSVEDREDEQFF. The DNA is as follows: TGCAGCGTTGAGGACAGGGAGGATGAGCAGTTCTTC.